These 16 T cell receptor beta chains came from one sample sequenced in a study of blood T cells in healthy people across ages. A sample-barcoded 5' primer and a J-beta primer mix were used in a second PCR of about 7 to 12 cycles. One entry per CDR3 protein results from TCRdb running MiXCR on the 5' RACE reads. The table has approximately 800,000 distinct CDR3 sequences, less than 60% seen once. Sequencing was done on a sample of blood. The receptor source for this set is a man aged 80 or over in good health.

The V gene is TRBV5-5, the J gene TRBJ2-5; 11 nucleotides align to TRBD2. TRBJ2-1 matches the DNA end more closely, so the J call is doubtful. The length of the CDR3 is 15 residues. Germline V lookup: CDR1 SGHKS, CDR2 YYEKEE (reference sequence). CDR3 in amino acids: CASRGRLAGLETQFF. Here the CDR3 DNA reads TGTGCCAGCAGGGGTAGACTAGCGGGATTAGAGACCCAGTTCTTC.

In this sample, this clonotype turned up a few times. V usage is TRBV2 and J usage is TRBJ2-7; maybe TRBD1 (5 bases). In germline, CDR1 is SNHLY, CDR2 FYNNEI. CDR3 size: 14 residues. Trimming took 7 bases from V and 2 from J, leaving 15 bases between them. The CDR3 region is CASTSQTAPYEQYF. The CDR3, as DNA: TGTGCCAGCACTTCGCAGACAGCCCCCTACGAGCAGTACTTC.

This clonotype was observed a few times. The rearrangement joins TRBV12-3 or TRBV12-4 to TRBJ1-5; D unclear. Trimming pared 1 base from V and 7 bases from J, leaving 11 bases between. The CDR3 has 14 amino acids. The CDR3 coding sequence is TGTGCCAGCAGTTTAGTACCCCAGCAACAGCCCCAGCATTTT. Translated, it gives CASSLVPQQQPQHF.

This clonotype was counted a few times. The chain carries TRBV20-1 and TRBJ2-5; 9 bases line up with TRBD2. Germline-derived CDR1 and CDR2 are DFQATT and SNEGSKA (reference sequence). CDR3 length: 15 amino acids. The V gene end was trimmed by 6 bases and the J gene end by 5 bases; junction bases not matched to a gene: 13. The CDR3 sequence is CSAPQRVAGEETQYF. DNA for the CDR3: TGCAGTGCACCCCAACGAGTAGCGGGAGAGGAGACCCAGTACTTC.

This clonotype has just a few counts. CDR3 amino acids: CASSYVGGQGALDTQYF. The CDR3 bases are TGTGCCAGCAGTTACGTCGGGGGACAGGGGGCTTTAGATACGCAGTATTTT. The chain is built from TRBV6-6 and TRBJ2-3; 12 bases align to TRBD1. Germline CDR1 and CDR2: MNHNY and SVGAGI (reference sequence). This CDR3 contains 17 residues. V shed 2 bases, J shed 5 bases, and the junction held 8 bases outside the gene matches.

The J gene is TRBJ2-3, the V gene TRBV6-6, with D perhaps TRBD1 (6 bases). Germline CDR1 MNHNY, CDR2 SVGAGI (reference sequence). The CDR3 covers 14 residues. The CDR3 region is CATYQGTRTDTQYF. The CDR3 coding sequence is TGTGCAACGTATCAGGGGACCCGCACAGATACGCAGTATTTT.

Concerning this clonotype: The junction differs from germline at one of its ends, possibly a read error. This sequence joins TRBV5-1 and TRBJ1-6; D is ambiguous. The CDR3 sequence is 14 residues long. Germline loops: CDR1 SGHRS, CDR2 YFSETQ. The CDR3 reads CASSSTAEGSPPHF. The DNA of the CDR3 is TGCGCCAGCAGCTCGACCGCTGAGGGCTCACCCCCCCACTTT.

This clonotype was observed a few times. This rearrangement joins TRBV28 to TRBJ2-7; D is undetermined. Deletions cut 7 bases from V and 4 bases from J, with 8 bases between. The CDR3 runs to 11 residues. CDR1 MDHEN and CDR2 SYDVKM come from the germline V gene. The DNA for the CDR3 is TGTGCCAGCACCACCGAGTACGAGCAGTACTTC. Protein sequence: CASTTEYEQYF.

In the case of this clonotype: A much bigger clone sits one base away, suggesting this may be a read error. The chain couples TRBV7-2 to TRBJ2-7, with D uncertain. From germline, CDR1 is SGHTA and CDR2 FQGNSA. The CDR3 has 14 residues. The CDR3 here is CVSSLDGNGYEQYF. The CDR3 nucleotides are TGTGTCAGCAGCTTAGATGGTAACGGCTACGAGCAGTACTTC.

The V call is TRBV27, the J call TRBJ2-1; the D gene is possibly TRBD2 (6 bases). Germline CDR1 MNHEY, CDR2 SMNVEV (reference sequence). The V end was cut by 6 bases, the J end by 9 bases, with 15 bases between. The CDR3 runs 13 residues. CDR3 sequence reads: CASSRQGGGEQFF. In nucleotides, the CDR3 is TGTGCCAGCAGCCGCCAGGGAGGTGGTGAGCAGTTCTTC.

A remark on this clonotype: A much larger clonotype is one base distant, so this may be a read error. This chain joins TRBV12-3 or TRBV12-4 and TRBJ2-1; 14 nucleotides line up with TRBD2. V shed 8 bases and J 2 bases; nucleotides not matched to a gene: 8. This CDR3 spans 17 amino acids. The DNA for the CDR3 is TGTGCCAGCGGCCGGACTAGCGGGAGGACCACCTACAATGAGCAGTTCTTC. Translated: CASGRTSGRTTYNEQFF.

The chain couples TRBV5-1 to TRBJ2-7; D might be TRBD2 (5 bases). Germline CDR1 reads SGHRS; CDR2 reads YFSETQ. With 4 bases removed from V and 5 bases from J, the gap between germline ends came to 16 bases. The CDR3 runs to 14 residues. The DNA of the CDR3 is TGCGCCAGCAGCGTAGCCGGGAATCGCAACGAGCAGTACTTC. The encoded protein is CASSVAGNRNEQYF.

The chain is built from TRBV24-1 and TRBJ2-5; the D is unclear. Per germline, CDR1 KGHDR and CDR2 SFDVKD. With 3 bases removed from V and 11 bases from J, the gap between germline ends came to 30 bases. The CDR3 extends over 18 amino acids. CDR3 sequence (DNA): TGTGCCACCAGTGATAGGACGCGCGATGTCTTTGTTTACAATGAGCAGTACTTC. This translates into CATSDRTRDVFVYNEQYF.

This clonotype has only a few counts. A single base separates this from a much larger clone, so it may be a read error. The rearrangement links TRBV6-5 to TRBJ2-6; the D gene could be TRBD1 or TRBD2 (5 bases each). Germline values: CDR1 MNHEY, CDR2 SVGAGI. V gave up 2 bases and J gave up 4 bases, with 9 bases separating them. The CDR3 contains 15 residues. CDR3 DNA sequence: TGTGCCAGCAGTTACGCAGGGACGGGGGCCAACGTCCTGACTTTC. Encoded protein: CASSYAGTGANVLTF.

The J gene is TRBJ2-3, the V gene TRBV6-5; D unclear. Germline CDR1 reads MNHEY; CDR2 reads SVGAGI. This CDR3 contains 13 residues. V was shortened by 5 bases and J by 2 bases, with 8 bases between the two germline ends. CDR3 nucleotides: TGTGCCAGCAGTACCCTCTACACAGATACGCAGTATTTT. Translating gives CASSTLYTDTQYF.

This chain links TRBV12-3 or TRBV12-4 with TRBJ2-3; no firm D call. The length of the CDR3 is 14 residues. Trimming stripped 3 bases from V and 11 bases from J, with 18 bases between. The CDR3 nucleotides read TGTGCCAGCAGTTTGAGAGTGAGCGCAGATGTGCAGTATTTT. As protein: CASSLRVSADVQYF.